This record concerns one T cell receptor beta chain sequence. Its antigen is still unknown. Sequencing used immunoSEQ multiplex PCR; TCRdb keeps in-frame clones, though not all of them. This sample has under 85,000 clones; 87% occur once, and the top ten carry approximately 0.5%. The data originate from a study of OX40 agonist ivuxolimab in advanced cancers. On the study more broadly: The drug used for patients, ivuxolimab, was an agonistic anti-OX40 (CD134) antibody. General study findings and limits: Circulating CD4+ and CD8+ T cells showed clonal expansion by week 6 at 0.1 to 3.0 mg/kg. CD8+ T cells averaged more expanded clones than CD4+.

V was clipped by 6 bases and J by 3 bases; unmatched bases: 8. The germline CDR1 and CDR2 sequences are MNHEY and SVGAGI. The CDR3 totals 14 residues. V usage is TRBV6-5 and J usage is TRBJ2-7; TRBD1 agrees at 7 bases. The sequencing here drew on CD4+ or CD8+ T cells sorted from blood, taken in a trial of the OX40 agonist ivuxolimab. This TCR was recovered from an adult with an advanced solid tumor such as melanoma, head and neck, liver or kidney cancer. This CDR3 is CASSRSTGIYEQYF. The CDR3 DNA reads as TGTGCCAGCAGCCGTTCGACAGGGATCTACGAGCAGTACTTC.